In this sample, the clone carrying this T cell receptor (beta chain) turned up a few times. Antigen: not known. The study reverse transcribed the entire isolated RNA, so it sequenced expressed TCRB transcripts. Here immunoSEQ multiplex PCR was the method, and the copy in TCRdb shows in-frame clones only, minus some. There are some 190,000 clones in the sample; approximately 8% occur only once, and under 0.55% lies in the top ten. The ends were cut back, 5 bases at V and 0 bases at J, with 7 bases in the middle. The CDR3 covers 13 residues. Germline loops: CDR1 SGHTA, CDR2 FQGNSA. This entry comes from a study of beta chain features in type 1 diabetes. Turning to the study itself: Healthy donors, compared against patients, showed similar age, gender and cell yields. There were 90 million to 110 million sorted cells examined across all samples. General study findings and limits: Researchers report that Type 1 diabetes patients had moderately but significantly shorter TCRB CDR3s across all four CD4+ subsets. Any HLA-type effect on TCRB rearrangement remained unresolved here. When VDJ junctions were examined, type 1 diabetes patients showed fewer insertions and more deletions.

The chain is built from TRBV7-2 and TRBJ1-2, with D unclear. The sequence came from a man younger than 30 with type 1 diabetes. The material sequenced was central memory CD4+ T cells from blood. In DNA form, the CDR3 reads TGTGCCAGCAGCCGTACTTCTAACTATGGCTACACCTTC. It is translated as CASSRTSNYGYTF. Supplemented by reference TRBV7-2 and TRBJ1-2, the full variable domain reads GAGVSQSPSNKVTEKGKDVELRCDPISGHTALYWYRQSLGQGLEFLIYFQGNSAPDKSGLPSDRFSAERTGGSVSTLTIQRTQQEDSAVYLCASSRTSNYGYTFGSGTRLTVV.